This TCR beta chain was recovered during a study of blood T cells in healthy people across ages. Findings and caveats of the study: Per million T cells, the diversity of TCR beta decreased roughly linearly as age advanced.

The CDR3 is 15 residues long. Trimming cost V 6 bases and J 0 bases, with 10 bases left between them. Looked up from germline, CDR1 is SGDLS and CDR2 is YYNGEE. In this sample, this clonotype turned up once. The antigen remains undetermined. PCR was performed a second time for about 6 to 12 cycles using a sample-barcoded 5' primer and a J-beta primer mix. MiXCR, run by TCRdb on the 5' RACE reads, gives a single entry per CDR3 protein. Of fewer than 1,200,000 distinct CDR3 sequences listed, about 23% are singletons. Separately, the same data were catalogued under a study of T cells of mothers and their children. That work contributes: Donation involved three healthy Caucasian mothers and the six children that they had. Thymic selection, a shaping force on TCR recombination output, acts similarly in related and unrelated pairs. With unrelated pairs as the comparison, related mother-child pairs had a slightly higher overlap that was not significant.

The clonotype comes from a girl aged 2-9 years in good health. This sequence joins TRBV9 and TRBJ2-6; D not resolved. Sample: blood. Written as DNA, the CDR3 is TGTGCCAGCAACATAGGGTTCTCTGGGGCCAACGTCCTGACTTTC. It translates to CASNIGFSGANVLTF. The full variable domain, its missing parts supplied by reference TRBV9 and TRBJ2-6, is DSGVTQTPKHLITATGQRVTLRCSPRSGDLSVYWYQQSLDQGLQFLIQYYNGEERAKGNILERFSAQQFPDLHSELNLSSLELGDSALYFCASNIGFSGANVLTFGAGSRLTVL.